These 3 T cell receptor beta chains share one sample of origin, sequenced in a study of cytomegalovirus exposure and HLA in healthy donors. 60 Vbeta and 13 Jbeta primers were used in PCR. Clones were read by immunoSEQ multiplex PCR, and TCRdb kept only the in-frame ones, dropping some. Here the sample spans 90,000 to 140,000 clones, under 85% being singletons. The specimen was PBMCs. These receptors came from a man aged 18 to 30 in good health and CMV-seronegative.

With regard to this clone: The junction departs from the called germline gene at one end, perhaps through a read error. The chain has TRBV6-1 and TRBJ2-1; 8 positions match TRBD2. Germline V gives CDR1 MNHNS, CDR2 SASEGT. The CDR3 runs 11 residues. Here the CDR3 DNA reads TGTGCCAGCAGGGAAGGGACTAGTCAGTTCTTC. Protein product: CASREGTSQFF.

The CDR3 DNA reads as TGTGCCAGCAGTCTGACAGGGGATGAAGCTTTCTTT. Translation gives CASSLTGDEAFF. The genes are TRBV6-5 and TRBJ1-1; TRBD1 agrees at 8 bases. CDR3 length equals 12 residues. CDR1 and CDR2 from the germline V gene are MNHEY and SVGAGI. With 5 bases clipped from V and 7 bases from J, the junction kept 3 bases outside the gene matches.

In regard to this clone: Its ends do not fully match the called genes, so a read error is possible. The rearrangement joins TRBV7-7 to TRBJ2-3, with a possible D match to TRBD1 (6 bases). This CDR3 spans 14 amino acids. Germline CDR1 reads SSHAT; CDR2 reads FNYEAQ (reference sequence). This CDR3 is CASSVQGFTDTQYF. The CDR3 DNA is TGTGCTAGCAGTGTACAGGGTTTCACAGATACGCAGTATTTT.